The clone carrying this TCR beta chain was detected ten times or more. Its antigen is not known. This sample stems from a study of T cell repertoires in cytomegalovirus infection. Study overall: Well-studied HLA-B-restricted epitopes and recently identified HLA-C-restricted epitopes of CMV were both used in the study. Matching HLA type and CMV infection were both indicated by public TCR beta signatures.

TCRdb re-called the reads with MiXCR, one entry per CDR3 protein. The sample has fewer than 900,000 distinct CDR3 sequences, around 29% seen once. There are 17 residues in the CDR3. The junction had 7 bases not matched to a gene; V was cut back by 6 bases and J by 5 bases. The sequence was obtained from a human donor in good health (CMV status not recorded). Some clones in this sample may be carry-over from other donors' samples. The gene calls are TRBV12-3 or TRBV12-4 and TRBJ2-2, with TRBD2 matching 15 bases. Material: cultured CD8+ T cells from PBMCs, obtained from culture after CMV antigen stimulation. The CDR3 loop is CASRSGLAGGVTGELFF. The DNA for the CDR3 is TGTGCCAGCAGATCTGGACTAGCGGGGGGGGTAACCGGGGAGCTGTTTTTT.